This T cell receptor beta chain was profiled in a study of T-cell reconstitution after alpha-beta-depleted transplantation in children. Between the trimmed V and J ends, which lost 4 bases and 1 base, there was a span of 22 bases. The CDR3 is made up of 18 amino acids. Germline CDR1 is ENHRY and CDR2 is SYGVKD. Construction of the TCRbeta library involved unique molecular identifiers. TCRdb passed the PCR reads through MiXCR, listing each CDR3 protein once. This sample carries approximately 510,000 distinct CDR3 sequences, about 17% of them seen once, and the ten largest clones take less than 4%. This clonotype was seen a handful of times.

The sample here was PBMCs from the stem cell graft donor, taken from the stem cell graft. The clonotype comes from a human donor who donated a stem cell graft to a child with acute lymphoblastic leukemia. This chain connects TRBV10-3 to TRBJ1-2; perhaps TRBD1 as D (5 bases). The CDR3 nucleotides read TGTGCCATCAGTGCCCTCGGGCAGGGCGGAAGACTTAACTATGGCTACACCTTC. Protein product: CAISALGQGGRLNYGYTF.